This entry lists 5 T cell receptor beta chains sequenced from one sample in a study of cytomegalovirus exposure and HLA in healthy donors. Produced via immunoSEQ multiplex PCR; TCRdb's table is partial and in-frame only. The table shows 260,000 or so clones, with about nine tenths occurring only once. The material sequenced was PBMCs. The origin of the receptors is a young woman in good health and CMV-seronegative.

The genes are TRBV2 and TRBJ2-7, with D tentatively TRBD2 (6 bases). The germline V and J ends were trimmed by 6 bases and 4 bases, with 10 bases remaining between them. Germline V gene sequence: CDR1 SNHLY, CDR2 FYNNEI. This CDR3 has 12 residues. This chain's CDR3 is CASRTRQYEQYF. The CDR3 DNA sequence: TGTGCCAGCAGGACTAGACAGTACGAGCAGTACTTC.

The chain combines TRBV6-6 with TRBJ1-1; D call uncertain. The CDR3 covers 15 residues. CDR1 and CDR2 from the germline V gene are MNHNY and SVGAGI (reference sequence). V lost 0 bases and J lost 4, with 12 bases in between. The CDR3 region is CASSYSQKGSTEAFF. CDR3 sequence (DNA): TGTGCCAGCAGTTACTCCCAGAAAGGGAGCACTGAAGCTTTCTTT.

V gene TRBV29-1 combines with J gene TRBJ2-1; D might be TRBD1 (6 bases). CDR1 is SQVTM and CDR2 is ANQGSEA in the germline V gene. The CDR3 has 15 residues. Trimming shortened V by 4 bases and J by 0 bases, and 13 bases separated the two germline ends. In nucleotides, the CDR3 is TGCAGCGTTGGGGAAACAGGGAGCTCCTACAATGAGCAGTTCTTC. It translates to CSVGETGSSYNEQFF.

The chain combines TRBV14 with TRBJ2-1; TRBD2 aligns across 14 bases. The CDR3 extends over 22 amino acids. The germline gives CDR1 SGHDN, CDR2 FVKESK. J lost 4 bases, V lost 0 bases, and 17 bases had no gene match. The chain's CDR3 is CASSQDIRRTSGRRPYYNEQFF. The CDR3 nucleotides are TGTGCCAGCAGCCAAGATATTCGAAGGACTAGCGGGAGGAGGCCGTATTACAATGAGCAGTTCTTC.

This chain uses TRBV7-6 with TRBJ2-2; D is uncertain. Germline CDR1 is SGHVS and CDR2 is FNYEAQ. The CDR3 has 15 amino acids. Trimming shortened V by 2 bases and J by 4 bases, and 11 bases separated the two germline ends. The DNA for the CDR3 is TGTGCCAGCAGCTTAATGGGGAAGGGCACCGGGGAGCTGTTTTTT. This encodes CASSLMGKGTGELFF.